The sequence of this T cell receptor beta chain was determined in a study of CD8+CD57+ T cells in acquired aplastic anemia. This CDR3 is built from 14 residues. V shed 1 base and J 9 bases; nucleotides not matched to a gene: 5. In germline, CDR1 is SGHVS, CDR2 FQNEAQ. Genomic DNA served as template for TCR beta VDJ and CDR3 profiling. TCRdb passed the reads through MiXCR, listing each CDR3 protein once. The sample includes approximately 200,000 distinct CDR3 sequences, over 60% seen only once; the top ten take approximately 30%. Comments on this clonotype: The conserved phenylalanine or tryptophan is not found at the CDR3 terminus, so this likely reflects a read error.

The sequenced material came from sorted CD4+, CD8+, or CD8+CD57+ T cells (not recorded which) from PBMCs. The receptor was derived from a human donor in good health. This sequence joins TRBV7-8 and TRBJ2-1, with TRBD1 matching over 8 bases. CDR3 nucleotides: TGTGCCAGCAGCTTAGGGGCAGGGGGCGGTGAGCAGTTCCTC. Encoded protein: CASSLGAGGGEQFL.